The present T cell receptor beta chain was sequenced within a study of HIV-infected patients and healthy controls. Germline assignment: CDR1 MDHEN and CDR2 SYDVKM. The length of the CDR3 is 13 residues. Whole blood was used without fractionation, so all unsorted peripheral T cells were included. As regards this clonotype: A read error may be the cause here, since a much bigger clone is one base away.

cDNA was made from around 0.5 ug RNA using alpha and beta constant primers. Each of the alpha and beta chains got its own library through chain-specific third strand synthesis with indices. TCRdb redid the calling of the 5' RACE reads with MiXCR, one entry per CDR3 protein. The sample has 15,000 to 18,000 distinct CDR3 sequences, roughly 7.5% seen once. Input material: blood. The source of this sequence is an adult in good health. The rearrangement joins TRBV28 to TRBJ2-7, with D possibly TRBD2 on 6 matching bases. CDR3 loop: CATAGRSEYEKYF. The CDR3 bases are TGTGCGACGGCGGGGAGGTCTGAATACGAGAAGTACTTC.